This is a list of T cell receptor beta chains from one sample in a study of T-cell memory formation after mild COVID-19. MiXCR, applied by TCRdb to the 5' RACE reads, yields one record per CDR3 protein. This sample carries about 560,000 distinct CDR3 sequences, roughly 17% of them seen once, and the ten largest clones take approximately 8.1%. Material: PBMCs or a T cell subset sorted from them (not recorded which). These receptors all stem from an adult woman who had mild COVID-19 (a few samples of this study predate the infection). Cell type and time point are not known. Each CDR3 is given with its conserved first and last residue. A D gene is named only where the DNA matches it firmly. Rows may omit the clone size; those that give it use once, few, many or a size class.

v_gene	abundance	j_gene	d_gene	CDR3nt	CDR3aa
TRBV6-4	.	TRBJ1-2	.	TGTGCCAGCAGTGACTCGCATCCGGGGGGCTACACCTTC	CASSDSHPGGYTF
TRBV19	few	TRBJ2-2	.	.	CASTSVNTGDLFF
TRBV12-3/TRBV12-4	few	TRBJ1-2	.	TGTGCCAGCAGGACCTTCGGACATAACTATGGCTACACCTTC	CASRTFGHNYGYTF
TRBV24-1	once	TRBJ2-1	TRBD2	TGTGCCACCAGTGCCGGGGGGGCCGGCTCCTACAATGAGCAGTTCTTC	CATSAGGAGSYNEQFF
TRBV4-2	few	TRBJ1-5	.	TGTGCCAGCAGCCAAGTAACGGGGAGAGATCAGCCCCAGCATTTT	CASSQVTGRDQPQHF
TRBV6-5	few	TRBJ1-2	.	TGTGCCAGCAGCGAAGCCAGGGACTATGGCTACACCTTC	CASSEARDYGYTF
TRBV19	few	TRBJ2-1	TRBD1	TGTGCCAGTAGTCCGTTCCCCGGGACAGGGTCTCGTGAGCAGTTCTTC	CASSPFPGTGSREQFF
TRBV15	few	TRBJ2-1	TRBD1	TGTGCCACCAGTCGGGACAGGGATGTGGATGAGCAGTTCTTC	CATSRDRDVDEQFF
TRBV5-4	.	TRBJ1-2	TRBD1	TGTGCCAGCAGCTTGGCGGGACAGCGAATGAACTACACCTTC	CASSLAGQRMNYTF
TRBV7-9	.	TRBJ1-5	.	TGTGCCAGCAGCCCGATGGGGGGCAATCAGCCCCAGCATTTT	CASSPMGGNQPQHF
TRBV2	many	TRBJ1-2	.	TGTGCCAGCAGTGAAGCTGGCGGCTCTAACTATGGCTACACCTTC	CASSEAGGSNYGYTF
TRBV29-1	.	TRBJ2-1	.	TGCAGCGTCCCGAAGGGTAAACAGGGCTACAATGAGCAGTTCTTC	CSVPKGKQGYNEQFF
TRBV5-1	few	TRBJ2-7	TRBD2	TGCGCCAGCAGCTTGTCGGCGGGAGGGGATTCCTACGAGCAGTACTTC	CASSLSAGGDSYEQYF
TRBV7-3	.	TRBJ2-3	TRBD2	TGTGCCAGCAGCCCCCCCGGGCTTACTAGCGGGGGAGGAACAGATACGCAGTATTTT	CASSPPGLTSGGGTDTQYF
TRBV6-4	.	TRBJ2-2	.	TGTGCCAGCAGTCCTGGTTTCGGGGGACCTACCGGGGAGCTGTTTTTT	CASSPGFGGPTGELFF
TRBV12-3/TRBV12-4	few	TRBJ2-6	TRBD1	TGTGCCAGCAGCCCACCCGGGACAGTCTACTCTGGGGCCAACGTCCTGACTTTC	CASSPPGTVYSGANVLTF
TRBV24-1	few	TRBJ2-1	.	TGTGCCACCAGTGAGGGACCCCACGCGGGGTACAATGAGCAGTTCTTC	CATSEGPHAGYNEQFF
TRBV3-1	.	TRBJ2-3	TRBD2	TGTGCCAGCAGCCATCTCGTGGGAGGGACAGATACGCAGTATTTT	CASSHLVGGTDTQYF
TRBV7-9	few	TRBJ2-1	TRBD1	TGTGCCAGCAGCCCCCGAGACAGGGGTAGGAACAATGAGCAGTTCTTC	CASSPRDRGRNNEQFF
TRBV27	.	TRBJ2-1	.	TGTGCCAGCATCGGCTCCTACAATGAGCAGTTCTTC	CASIGSYNEQFF
TRBV5-4	few	TRBJ1-5	.	TGTGCCAGCAGCTTGGGGGCTTCAACAGGTCAGCCCCAGCATTTT	CASSLGASTGQPQHF
TRBV29-1	.	TRBJ2-5	.	TGCAGCGTCATTCTTGCTGCGGGGGGACAGCCGGCGACCCAGTACTTC	CSVILAAGGQPATQYF